These 13 T cell receptor beta chains were all obtained from the same sample, sequenced in a study of cytomegalovirus exposure and HLA in healthy donors. Libraries were prepared by immunoSEQ multiplex PCR; TCRdb keeps only in-frame clonotypes and omits some of them. The sample shows just under 75,000 clones, around 94% of them seen only once. The sequenced sample consisted of PBMCs. The source is a woman aged 18-35 years in good health and CMV-seropositive.

The genes are TRBV28 and TRBJ1-1; D is uncertain. The germline V gene has CDR1 MDHEN and CDR2 SYDVKM. Trimming removed 6 bases at V and 2 bases at J, with 10 bases between. The CDR3 totals 13 residues. CDR3 protein: CASSDPGNTEAFF. For the CDR3, the DNA is TGTGCCAGCAGCGACCCAGGAAACACTGAAGCTTTCTTT.

V and J are TRBV27 and TRBJ1-1; no clear D gene. Trimming stripped 4 bases from V and 3 bases from J, with 9 bases between. This CDR3 contains 13 residues. Germline V gene sequence: CDR1 MNHEY, CDR2 SMNVEV (reference sequence). The CDR3 is CASSSTEYTEAFF. The CDR3 nucleotides are TGTGCCAGCAGTTCCACAGAGTACACTGAAGCTTTCTTT.

The DNA of the CDR3 is TGTGCCAGCAGCTTACAGGGGAACTATGGCTACACCTTC. Residues: CASSLQGNYGYTF. The chain carries TRBV5-4 and TRBJ1-2; 7 bases line up with TRBD1. After removal of 2 bases from V and 2 bases from J, the junction contained 0 bases not matched to a gene. The length of the CDR3 is 13 residues. Germline V gives CDR1 SGHNT, CDR2 YYREEE (reference sequence).

V usage is TRBV29-1 and J usage is TRBJ2-5; TRBD1 aligns across 8 bases. J lost 4 bases, V lost 5 bases, and 6 bases had no gene match. CDR3 length: 13 residues. Germline V gene lookup returns CDR1 SQVTM and CDR2 ANQGSEA. CDR3 loop: CSVQTTGVETQYF. The DNA of the CDR3 is TGCAGCGTTCAGACGACAGGGGTAGAGACCCAGTACTTC.

In its sample, this clone was seen a few times. At one end the junction does not follow the germline gene, possibly because of a read error. The rearrangement joins TRBV7-7 to TRBJ1-5, with 12 bases identical to TRBD1. Per germline, CDR1 SSHAT and CDR2 FNYEAQ (reference sequence). The CDR3 has 19 residues. The CDR3 region has the DNA TGTGCTAGCAGCTCCCGGGACAGGGGGCGCTGGGACTGCAATCAGCCCCAGCATTTT. Its translation: CASSSRDRGRWDCNQPQHF.

The V call is TRBV5-6, the J call TRBJ2-1, with TRBD2 matching 7 bases. J gave up 0 bases and V 4 bases, and 7 bases lay outside the gene matches. CDR1 and CDR2 from the germline V gene are SGHDT and YYEEEE. This CDR3 has 16 residues. CDR3 coding DNA: TGTGCCAGCAGCATCCGGGACTACTCCTCCTACAATGAGCAGTTCTTC. This codes for CASSIRDYSSYNEQFF.

This clone was recorded once. This chain uses TRBV5-6 with TRBJ2-1; 7 bases map to TRBD1. Germline loops: CDR1 SGHDT, CDR2 YYEEEE. V was pared by 6 bases and J by 4 bases, with 4 bases of the junction left unmatched. The CDR3 is 13 amino acids. The CDR3 DNA is TGTGCCAGCAACACAGGGGCTTACAATGAGCAGTTCTTC. Its translation: CASNTGAYNEQFF.

The CDR3 DNA is TGTGCCAGCATGGGGGGGGCGTTCAATGAGCAGTTCTTC. It specifies CASMGGAFNEQFF. The V and J genes are TRBV11-2 and TRBJ2-1, with TRBD2 as a possible D gene (7 bases). Trimming removed 7 bases at V and 6 bases at J, with 13 bases between. Looked up from germline, CDR1 is SGHAT and CDR2 is FQNNGV. The CDR3 extends over 13 amino acids. The entire variable domain, with the rest obtained from reference TRBV11-2 and TRBJ2-1, is as follows: EAGVAQSPRYKIIEKRQSVAFWCNPISGHATLYWYQQILGQGPKLLIQFQNNGVVDDSQLPKDRFSAERLKGVDSTLKIQPAKLEDSAVYLCASMGGAFNEQFFGPGTRLTVL.

The chain carries TRBV5-5 and TRBJ2-7; a weak D match, TRBD1 (6 bases). The CDR3 has 16 amino acids. The germline V gene has CDR1 SGHKS and CDR2 YYEKEE (reference sequence). Trimming left V 0 bases short and J 2 bases short, with 15 bases between. For the CDR3, the DNA is TGTGCCAGCAGCTTGGAGGGGACACCGAGACCCTACGAGCAGTACTTC. It codes for CASSLEGTPRPYEQYF.

By share of the sample, this clone is medium-sized. The chain links TRBV28 to TRBJ2-5; TRBD1 matches at 7 bases. This CDR3 comprises 15 residues. Germline assignment: CDR1 MDHEN and CDR2 SYDVKM. Trimming cost V 10 bases and J 3 bases; bases outside gene matches: 14. Here the CDR3 DNA reads TGTGCCACCACTCCCCTTCGACAGGGCGAAGAGACCCAGTACTTC. Its translation is CATTPLRQGEETQYF.

The V and J genes are TRBV15 and TRBJ1-1; D might be TRBD1 (6 bases). This CDR3 comprises 15 residues. Per germline, CDR1 LNHNV and CDR2 YYDKDF (reference sequence). Deletions cut 0 bases from V and 7 bases from J, with 15 bases between. In DNA, the CDR3 is TGTGCCACCAGCAGAGATCGCGGGGGCACTAATGAAGCTTTCTTT. It is translated as CATSRDRGGTNEAFF.

V is TRBV28 and J is TRBJ1-3, with TRBD1 as a possible D gene (6 bases). There are 15 residues in the CDR3. Germline-derived CDR1 and CDR2 are MDHEN and SYDVKM. Trimming shortened V by 3 bases and J by 4 bases, and 13 bases separated the two germline ends. CDR3 region: CASSFNRVRGNTIYF. The CDR3 coding sequence is TGTGCCAGCAGTTTTAACAGGGTCCGGGGAAACACCATATATTTT.

This chain links TRBV27 with TRBJ1-1, with a tentative D call TRBD1 (5 bases). The V and J ends lost 0 bases and 11 bases respectively, with 13 bases between them. Per germline, CDR1 MNHEY and CDR2 SMNVEV (reference sequence). This CDR3 contains 13 residues. The CDR3 sequence is CASSLSIRGSAFF. CDR3 coding DNA: TGTGCCAGCAGTTTATCGATTCGGGGGTCGGCTTTCTTT.